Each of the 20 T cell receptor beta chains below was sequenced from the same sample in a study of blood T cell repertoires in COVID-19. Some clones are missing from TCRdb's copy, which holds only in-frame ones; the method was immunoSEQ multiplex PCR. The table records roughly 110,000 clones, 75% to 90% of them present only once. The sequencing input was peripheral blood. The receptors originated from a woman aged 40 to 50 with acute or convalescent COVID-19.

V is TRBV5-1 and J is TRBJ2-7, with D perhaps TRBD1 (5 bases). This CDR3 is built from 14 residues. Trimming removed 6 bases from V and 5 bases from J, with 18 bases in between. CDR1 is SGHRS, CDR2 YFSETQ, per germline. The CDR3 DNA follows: TGCGCCAGCACCTCCCTCGGCAGGGTCCACGAGCAGTACTTC. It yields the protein CASTSLGRVHEQYF.

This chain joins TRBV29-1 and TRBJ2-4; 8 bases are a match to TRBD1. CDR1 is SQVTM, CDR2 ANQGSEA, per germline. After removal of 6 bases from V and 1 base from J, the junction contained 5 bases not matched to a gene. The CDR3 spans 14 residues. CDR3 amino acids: CSVEDREAKNIQYF. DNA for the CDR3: TGCAGCGTCGAGGACAGGGAGGCCAAAAACATTCAGTACTTC. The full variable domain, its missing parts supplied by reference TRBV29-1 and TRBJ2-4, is SAVISQKPSRDICQRGTSLTIQCQVDSQVTMMFWYRQQPGQSLTLIATANQGSEATYESGFVIDKFPISRPNLTFSTLTVSNMSPEDSSIYLCSVEDREAKNIQYFGAGTRLSVL.

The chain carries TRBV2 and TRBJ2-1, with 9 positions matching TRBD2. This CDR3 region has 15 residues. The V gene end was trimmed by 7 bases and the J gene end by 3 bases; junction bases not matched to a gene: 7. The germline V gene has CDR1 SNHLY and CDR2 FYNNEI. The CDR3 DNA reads TGTGCCAGCAAAAAGACTAGCGGCCACTACAATGAGCAGTTCTTC. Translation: CASKKTSGHYNEQFF.

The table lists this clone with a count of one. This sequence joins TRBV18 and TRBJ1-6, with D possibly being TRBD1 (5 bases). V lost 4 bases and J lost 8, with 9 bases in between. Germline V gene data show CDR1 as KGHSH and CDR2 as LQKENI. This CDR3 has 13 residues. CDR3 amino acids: CASSQGFDSPLHF. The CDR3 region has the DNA TGTGCCAGCTCACAGGGGTTCGATTCACCCCTCCACTTT.

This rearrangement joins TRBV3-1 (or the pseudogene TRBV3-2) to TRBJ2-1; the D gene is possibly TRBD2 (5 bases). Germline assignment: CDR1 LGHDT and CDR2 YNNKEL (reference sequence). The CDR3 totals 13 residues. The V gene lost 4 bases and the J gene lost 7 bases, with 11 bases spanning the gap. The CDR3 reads CASSLGLRNEQFF. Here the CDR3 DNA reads TGTGCCAGCAGCCTCGGACTCCGAAATGAGCAGTTCTTC.

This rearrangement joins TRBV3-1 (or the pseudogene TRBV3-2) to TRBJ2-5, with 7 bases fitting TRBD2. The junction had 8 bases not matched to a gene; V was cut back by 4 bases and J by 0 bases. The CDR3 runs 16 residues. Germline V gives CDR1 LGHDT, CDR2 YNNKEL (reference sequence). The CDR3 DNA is TGTGCCAGCAGCCTTACCGGTCGGGGGGACCAAGAGACCCAGTACTTC. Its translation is CASSLTGRGDQETQYF.

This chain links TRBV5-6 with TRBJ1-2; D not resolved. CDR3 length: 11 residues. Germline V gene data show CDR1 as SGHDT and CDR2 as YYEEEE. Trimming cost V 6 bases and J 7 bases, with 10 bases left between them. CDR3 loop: CASTRASGYTF. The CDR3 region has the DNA TGTGCCAGCACGAGGGCCTCTGGCTACACCTTC.

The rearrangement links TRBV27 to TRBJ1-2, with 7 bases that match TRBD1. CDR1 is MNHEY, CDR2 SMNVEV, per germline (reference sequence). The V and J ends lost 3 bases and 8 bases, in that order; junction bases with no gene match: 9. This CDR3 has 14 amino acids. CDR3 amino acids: CASSFGRGVGGYTF. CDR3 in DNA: TGTGCCAGCAGTTTTGGCAGGGGGGTTGGCGGCTACACCTTC.

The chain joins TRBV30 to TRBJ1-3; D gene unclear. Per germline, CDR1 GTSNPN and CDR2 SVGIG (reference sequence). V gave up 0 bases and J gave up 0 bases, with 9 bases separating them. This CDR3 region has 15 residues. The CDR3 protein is CAWSVRGVSGNTIYF. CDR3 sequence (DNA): TGTGCCTGGAGTGTACGGGGTGTCTCTGGAAACACCATATATTTT. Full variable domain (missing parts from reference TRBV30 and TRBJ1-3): SQTIHQWPATLVQPVGSPLSLECTVEGTSNPNLYWYRQAAGRGLQLLFYSVGIGQISSEVPQNLSASRPQDRQFILSSKKLLLSDSGFYLCAWSVRGVSGNTIYFGEGSWLTVV.

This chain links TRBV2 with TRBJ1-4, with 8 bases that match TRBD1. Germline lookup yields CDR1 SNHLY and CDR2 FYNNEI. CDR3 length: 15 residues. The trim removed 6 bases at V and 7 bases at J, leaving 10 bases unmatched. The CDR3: CASSSDREFGEKLFF. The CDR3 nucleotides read TGTGCCAGCAGCTCGGACAGGGAGTTCGGTGAAAAACTGTTTTTT. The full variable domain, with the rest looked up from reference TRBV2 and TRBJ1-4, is EPEVTQTPSHQVTQMGQEVILRCVPISNHLYFYWYRQILGQKVEFLVSFYNNEISEKSEIFDDQFSVERPDGSNFTLKIRSTKLEDSAMYFCASSSDREFGEKLFFGSGTQLSVL.

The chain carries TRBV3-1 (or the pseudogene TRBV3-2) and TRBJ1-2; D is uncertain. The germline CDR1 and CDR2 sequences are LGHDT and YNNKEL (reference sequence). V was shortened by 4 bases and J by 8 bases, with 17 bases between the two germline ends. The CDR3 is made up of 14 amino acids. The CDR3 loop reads CASSPSYRTSGYTF. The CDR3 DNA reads TGTGCCAGCAGCCCCTCTTACCGTACTTCCGGCTACACCTTC.

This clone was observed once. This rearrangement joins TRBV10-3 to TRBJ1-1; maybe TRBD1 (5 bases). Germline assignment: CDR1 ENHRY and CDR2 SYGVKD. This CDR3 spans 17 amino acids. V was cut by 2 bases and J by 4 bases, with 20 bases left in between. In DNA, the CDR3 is TGTGCCATCAGTGAGCCCCTTTCACAGGTAAGGGGCACTGAAGCTTTCTTT. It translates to CAISEPLSQVRGTEAFF.

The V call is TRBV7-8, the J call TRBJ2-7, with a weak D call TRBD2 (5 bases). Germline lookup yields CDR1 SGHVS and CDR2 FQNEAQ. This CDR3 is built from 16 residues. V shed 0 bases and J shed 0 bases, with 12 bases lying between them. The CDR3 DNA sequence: TGTGCCAGCAGCTTAGCCGGAGACTACACCTCCTACGAGCAGTACTTC. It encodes CASSLAGDYTSYEQYF. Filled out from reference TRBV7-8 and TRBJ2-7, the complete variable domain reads GAGVSQSPRYKVAKRGQDVALRCDPISGHVSLFWYQQALGQGPEFLTYFQNEAQLDKSGLPSDRFFAERPEGSVSTLKIQRTQQEDSAVYLCASSLAGDYTSYEQYFGPGTRLTVT.

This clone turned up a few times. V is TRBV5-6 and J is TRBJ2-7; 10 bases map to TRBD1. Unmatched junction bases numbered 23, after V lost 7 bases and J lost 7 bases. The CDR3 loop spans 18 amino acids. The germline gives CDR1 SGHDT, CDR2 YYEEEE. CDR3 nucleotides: TGTGCCAGCCGACAAGCTTTCGAGAGGACAGGGGGTCCGGGGGAGCAGTACTTC. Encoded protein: CASRQAFERTGGPGEQYF.

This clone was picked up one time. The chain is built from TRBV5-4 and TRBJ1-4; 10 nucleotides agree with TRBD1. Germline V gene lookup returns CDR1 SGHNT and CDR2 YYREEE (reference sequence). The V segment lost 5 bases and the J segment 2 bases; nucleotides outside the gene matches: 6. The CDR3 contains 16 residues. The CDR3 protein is CASSPGQGITNEKLFF. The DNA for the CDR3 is TGTGCCAGCAGTCCGGGACAGGGGATCACTAATGAAAAACTGTTTTTT.

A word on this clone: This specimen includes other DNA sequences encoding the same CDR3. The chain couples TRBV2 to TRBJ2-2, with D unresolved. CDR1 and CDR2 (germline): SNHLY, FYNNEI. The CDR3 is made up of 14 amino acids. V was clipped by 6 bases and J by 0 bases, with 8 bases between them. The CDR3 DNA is TGTGCCAGCAGCGAGCAAGCGAACACCGGGGAGCTGTTTTTT. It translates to CASSEQANTGELFF. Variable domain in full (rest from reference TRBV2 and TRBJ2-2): EPEVTQTPSHQVTQMGQEVILRCVPISNHLYFYWYRQILGQKVEFLVSFYNNEISEKSEIFDDQFSVERPDGSNFTLKIRSTKLEDSAMYFCASSEQANTGELFFGEGSRLTVL.

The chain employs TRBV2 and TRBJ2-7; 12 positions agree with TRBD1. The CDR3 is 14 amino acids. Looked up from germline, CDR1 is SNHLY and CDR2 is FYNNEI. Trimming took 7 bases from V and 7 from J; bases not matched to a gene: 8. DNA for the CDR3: TGTGCCAGCAAATCCGGGACAGGGGGCGATGAGCAGTACTTC. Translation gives CASKSGTGGDEQYF.

The DNA of the CDR3 is TGTGCCAGCAGTAATAGCGGGGCGGGAGATACGCAGTATTTT. Translated: CASSNSGAGDTQYF. The rearrangement uses TRBV5-4 and TRBJ2-3; 8 bases match TRBD2. The V segment lost 5 bases and the J segment 5 bases; nucleotides outside the gene matches: 7. The length of the CDR3 is 14 residues. CDR1 is SGHNT, CDR2 YYREEE, per germline (reference sequence).

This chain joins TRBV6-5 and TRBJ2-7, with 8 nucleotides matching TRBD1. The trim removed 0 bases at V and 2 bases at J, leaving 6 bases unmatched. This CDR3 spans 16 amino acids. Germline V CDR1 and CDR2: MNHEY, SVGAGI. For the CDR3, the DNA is TGTGCCAGCAGTTACTCGAAAGGGACAGGCGCCTACGAGCAGTACTTC. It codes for CASSYSKGTGAYEQYF.

CDR3 protein: CASSQEDRDSGNTIYF. CDR3 bases: TGTGCCAGCAGCCAAGAGGACAGGGACTCTGGAAACACCATATATTTT. The chain combines TRBV3-1 (or the pseudogene TRBV3-2) with TRBJ1-3; the match to TRBD1 covers 8 bases. Germline V CDR1 and CDR2: LGHDT, YNNKEL (reference sequence). There are 16 residues in the CDR3. The V segment lost 0 bases and the J segment 0 bases; nucleotides outside the gene matches: 1.